A selection of T cell receptor beta chains follows, all from one sample in a study of T cell responses to AZD1222 COVID-19 vaccine. Only in-frame clones appear in the TCRdb table, and some are missing; sequencing was by immunoSEQ multiplex PCR. The sample shows fewer than 200,000 clones, about 90% of them seen only once. The sample in question was peripheral blood, obtained 28 days after the second dose of the MenACWY control vaccine. Source of these receptors: an adult who received the MenACWY meningococcal vaccine as a control. The CDR3 runs from the conserved cysteine through the conserved F or W. Fields, in order: V gene, clone size, CDR3 length, J gene, D gene, CDR3 DNA, CDR3 protein. The D gene is left open where the match is weak. Clone size is shown for a subset of rows, as once, few, many or a class of expanded clone.

v_call: TRBV28; clone_size: -; cdr3_length: 12; j_call: TRBJ1-2; d_call: -; cdr3_nt: TGTGCCAGCAGTTCAGGGACCTATGGCTACACCTTC; cdr3_aa: CASSSGTYGYTF
v_call: TRBV28; clone_size: once; cdr3_length: 14; j_call: TRBJ2-1; d_call: -; cdr3_nt: TGTGCCACCCTACGGACAGCCGTCTGGAATGAGCAGTTCTTC; cdr3_aa: CATLRTAVWNEQFF
v_call: TRBV12-3/TRBV12-4; clone_size: -; cdr3_length: 12; j_call: TRBJ2-2; d_call: -; cdr3_nt: TGTGCCAGCAGTCAAAACACCGGGGAGCTGTTTTTT; cdr3_aa: CASSQNTGELFF
v_call: TRBV28; clone_size: -; cdr3_length: 14; j_call: TRBJ1-2; d_call: -; cdr3_nt: TGTGCCAGCAGTTTACCAGGGGCTAACTATGGCTACACCTTC; cdr3_aa: CASSLPGANYGYTF
v_call: TRBV15; clone_size: -; cdr3_length: 16; j_call: TRBJ1-1; d_call: TRBD1; cdr3_nt: TGTGCCACCAGCAGAGATCTGGGGACAGGGCAGACTGAAGCTTTCTTT; cdr3_aa: CATSRDLGTGQTEAFF
v_call: TRBV29-1; clone_size: -; cdr3_length: 13; j_call: TRBJ2-7; d_call: TRBD1; cdr3_nt: TGCAGCGTTGATTTACAGGGGCGACTCGAGCAGTACTTC; cdr3_aa: CSVDLQGRLEQYF
v_call: TRBV27; clone_size: -; cdr3_length: 15; j_call: TRBJ2-7; d_call: TRBD1; cdr3_nt: TGTGCCAAAGGACAGGGAGTTTCAGATTCCTACGAGCAGTACTTC; cdr3_aa: CAKGQGVSDSYEQYF
v_call: TRBV9; clone_size: -; cdr3_length: 15; j_call: TRBJ1-1; d_call: -; cdr3_nt: TGTGCCAGCAGCCCCCGGGGAGGGTGGAACACTGAAGCTTTCTTT; cdr3_aa: CASSPRGGWNTEAFF
v_call: TRBV5-1; clone_size: -; cdr3_length: 15; j_call: TRBJ2-3; d_call: -; cdr3_nt: TGCGCCAGCAGCTTGGTCGTAGCGGGCACAGATACGCAGTATTTT; cdr3_aa: CASSLVVAGTDTQYF
v_call: TRBV18; clone_size: -; cdr3_length: 15; j_call: TRBJ1-6; d_call: TRBD1; cdr3_nt: TGTGCCAGCGCGGTGACAGGGGTGGATAATTCACCCCTCCACTTT; cdr3_aa: CASAVTGVDNSPLHF
v_call: TRBV5-4; clone_size: -; cdr3_length: 14; j_call: TRBJ1-1; d_call: -; cdr3_nt: TGTGCCAGCAGCTTGAACCAGGGGTGGACTGAAGCTTTCTTT; cdr3_aa: CASSLNQGWTEAFF
v_call: TRBV6-1; clone_size: -; cdr3_length: 14; j_call: TRBJ1-5; d_call: -; cdr3_nt: TGTGCCAGCAGTGAGGGCGGTAGCAATCAGCCCCAGCATTTT; cdr3_aa: CASSEGGSNQPQHF
v_call: TRBV28; clone_size: -; cdr3_length: 17; j_call: TRBJ2-1; d_call: TRBD2; cdr3_nt: TGTGCCAGCGGACTAGCGGGAGATTGGGGTCGCTACAATGAGCAGTTCTTC; cdr3_aa: CASGLAGDWGRYNEQFF
v_call: TRBV11-2; clone_size: -; cdr3_length: 10; j_call: TRBJ1-2; d_call: -; cdr3_nt: TGTGCCAGCGGACCAGATGGCTACACCTTC; cdr3_aa: CASGPDGYTF
v_call: TRBV11-1; clone_size: -; cdr3_length: 12; j_call: TRBJ1-3; d_call: -; cdr3_nt: TGTGCCAGCCGACAATCTGGAAACACCATATATTTT; cdr3_aa: CASRQSGNTIYF
v_call: TRBV5-5; clone_size: -; cdr3_length: 11; j_call: TRBJ2-7; d_call: -; cdr3_nt: TGTGCCAGCGGGATGAGGGTCGAGCAGTACTTC; cdr3_aa: CASGMRVEQYF
v_call: TRBV14; clone_size: -; cdr3_length: 15; j_call: TRBJ2-3; d_call: -; cdr3_nt: TGTGCCAGCAGCCAAGTTGGCGGAGACACAGATACGCAGTATTTT; cdr3_aa: CASSQVGGDTDTQYF
v_call: TRBV2; clone_size: -; cdr3_length: 14; j_call: TRBJ2-7; d_call: TRBD2; cdr3_nt: TGTGCCAGCACCGCTGAAGCGGGAGGAGGCGAGCAGTACTTC; cdr3_aa: CASTAEAGGGEQYF
v_call: TRBV29-1; clone_size: once; cdr3_length: 14; j_call: TRBJ1-2; d_call: -; cdr3_nt: TGCAGCGTTGAAGGCCAGTTGGCAGGGGCGGACTACACCTTC; cdr3_aa: CSVEGQLAGADYTF
v_call: TRBV28; clone_size: -; cdr3_length: 16; j_call: TRBJ1-6; d_call: TRBD1; cdr3_nt: TGTGCCAGCAGTCCACGACAGGGGGCCTATAATTCACCCCTCCACTTT; cdr3_aa: CASSPRQGAYNSPLHF
v_call: TRBV11-2; clone_size: -; cdr3_length: 16; j_call: TRBJ2-1; d_call: -; cdr3_nt: TGTGCCAGCAGACAAATTGGCAAGCGACGAAACAATGAGCAGTTCTTC; cdr3_aa: CASRQIGKRRNNEQFF
v_call: TRBV6-4; clone_size: once; cdr3_length: 14; j_call: TRBJ1-2; d_call: TRBD1; cdr3_nt: TGTGCCAGCCGCCGGGACAGGAACAGCGGTGGCTACACCTTC; cdr3_aa: CASRRDRNSGGYTF
v_call: TRBV5-4; clone_size: -; cdr3_length: 13; j_call: TRBJ2-3; d_call: -; cdr3_nt: TGTGCCAGCAGCTTGCGTGGTCCAGATACGCAGTATTTT; cdr3_aa: CASSLRGPDTQYF
v_call: TRBV2; clone_size: -; cdr3_length: 14; j_call: TRBJ2-1; d_call: -; cdr3_nt: TGTGCCAGCCACTCGGGGAACTCCTACAATGAGCAGTTCTTC; cdr3_aa: CASHSGNSYNEQFF
v_call: TRBV2; clone_size: -; cdr3_length: 15; j_call: TRBJ1-1; d_call: TRBD1; cdr3_nt: TGTGCCAGCAGCGAACAGGGGTTGGGGAACACTGAAGCTTTCTTT; cdr3_aa: CASSEQGLGNTEAFF
v_call: TRBV5-1; clone_size: once; cdr3_length: 14; j_call: TRBJ1-1; d_call: -; cdr3_nt: TGCGCCAGCAGCTTAGCGGAGGACAACACTGAAGCTTTCTTT; cdr3_aa: CASSLAEDNTEAFF
v_call: TRBV5-4; clone_size: -; cdr3_length: 15; j_call: TRBJ2-1; d_call: -; cdr3_nt: TGTGCCAGCAGAGTTGGACACAGCTCCTACAATGAGCAGTTCTTC; cdr3_aa: CASRVGHSSYNEQFF
v_call: TRBV4-3; clone_size: -; cdr3_length: 17; j_call: TRBJ1-2; d_call: TRBD1; cdr3_nt: TGCGCCAGCAGCCAAGTCCTCGTTGAGGGGGCGGGCGATGGCTACACCTTC; cdr3_aa: CASSQVLVEGAGDGYTF
v_call: TRBV7-2; clone_size: -; cdr3_length: 11; j_call: TRBJ2-7; d_call: -; cdr3_nt: TGTGCCAGCAGCAACCCCCAGAAGCAGTACTTC; cdr3_aa: CASSNPQKQYF
v_call: TRBV18; clone_size: few; cdr3_length: 14; j_call: TRBJ1-2; d_call: -; cdr3_nt: TGTGCCAGCTCACCGTCCGACAGGACCTATGGCTACACCTTC; cdr3_aa: CASSPSDRTYGYTF
v_call: TRBV30; clone_size: once; cdr3_length: 12; j_call: TRBJ2-7; d_call: -; cdr3_nt: TGTGCCTGGAGTGGTCCCTCCTACGAGCAGTACTTC; cdr3_aa: CAWSGPSYEQYF
v_call: TRBV6-4; clone_size: -; cdr3_length: 14; j_call: TRBJ1-3; d_call: -; cdr3_nt: TGTGCCAGTCCCCGGTTGGACGATCGAAACACCATATATTTT; cdr3_aa: CASPRLDDRNTIYF
v_call: TRBV7-9; clone_size: -; cdr3_length: 17; j_call: TRBJ2-1; d_call: -; cdr3_nt: TGTGCCAGCAGCTTAGAGGGCCGGGGGTTGAACTACAATGAGCAGTTCTTC; cdr3_aa: CASSLEGRGLNYNEQFF
v_call: TRBV30; clone_size: -; cdr3_length: 13; j_call: TRBJ2-3; d_call: -; cdr3_nt: TGTGCCTGGAGTGCTGACTCCTCAGCTCCGCAGTATTTT; cdr3_aa: CAWSADSSAPQYF
v_call: TRBV5-6; clone_size: -; cdr3_length: 14; j_call: TRBJ1-1; d_call: TRBD1; cdr3_nt: TGTGCCAGCAGCTTGTTGGGACAGGGGGATGAAGCTTTCTTT; cdr3_aa: CASSLLGQGDEAFF
v_call: TRBV11-2; clone_size: -; cdr3_length: 13; j_call: TRBJ1-2; d_call: -; cdr3_nt: TGTGCCAGCAGCTTAAGACGGGACTATGGCTACACCTTC; cdr3_aa: CASSLRRDYGYTF
v_call: TRBV18; clone_size: once; cdr3_length: 12; j_call: TRBJ2-7; d_call: -; cdr3_nt: TGTGCCAGCTCCCAACAGTCTGGAGAGCAGTACTTC; cdr3_aa: CASSQQSGEQYF
v_call: TRBV28; clone_size: few; cdr3_length: 16; j_call: TRBJ2-7; d_call: -; cdr3_nt: TGTGCCAGCAGTATATTCGGGACGGGTAGGTCCTACGAGCAGTACTTC; cdr3_aa: CASSIFGTGRSYEQYF
v_call: TRBV6-5; clone_size: -; cdr3_length: 15; j_call: TRBJ2-2; d_call: -; cdr3_nt: TGTGCCAGCAGGAGCCGGGACGGACAAACCGGGGAGCTGTTTTTT; cdr3_aa: CASRSRDGQTGELFF
v_call: TRBV5-1; clone_size: -; cdr3_length: 15; j_call: TRBJ1-5; d_call: TRBD1; cdr3_nt: TGCGCCAGCAGCTTGGGGCCAGGGGGCGGTCAGCCCCAGCATTTT; cdr3_aa: CASSLGPGGGQPQHF
v_call: TRBV6-5; clone_size: -; cdr3_length: 14; j_call: TRBJ2-1; d_call: -; cdr3_nt: TGTGCCAGCAGCCCCTGGGGGAGGAACAATGAGCAGTTCTTC; cdr3_aa: CASSPWGRNNEQFF
v_call: TRBV6-1; clone_size: few; cdr3_length: 15; j_call: TRBJ2-7; d_call: -; cdr3_nt: TGTGCCAGCAGTGAAATGATGGGGCGGCTCTACGAGCAGTACTTC; cdr3_aa: CASSEMMGRLYEQYF
v_call: TRBV5-5; clone_size: -; cdr3_length: 18; j_call: TRBJ2-7; d_call: TRBD1; cdr3_nt: TGTGCCAGCAGCTTCGGGACAGGGGCCCTAGGAAGCTCCTACGAGCAGTACTTC; cdr3_aa: CASSFGTGALGSSYEQYF
v_call: TRBV4-3; clone_size: -; cdr3_length: 15; j_call: TRBJ1-6; d_call: -; cdr3_nt: TGCGCCAGCAGCCAACTTAGCGGGGGAAGTTCACCCCTCCACTTT; cdr3_aa: CASSQLSGGSSPLHF
v_call: TRBV3-1/TRBV3-2; clone_size: -; cdr3_length: 16; j_call: TRBJ1-1; d_call: TRBD1; cdr3_nt: TGTGCCAGCAGCCAAGCAGGGGGCGGGAGGAACACTGAAGCTTTCTTT; cdr3_aa: CASSQAGGGRNTEAFF
v_call: TRBV24-1; clone_size: -; cdr3_length: 13; j_call: TRBJ1-1; d_call: TRBD1; cdr3_nt: TGTGCCACCAGTACAGGGGGAAACACTGAAGCTTTCTTT; cdr3_aa: CATSTGGNTEAFF
v_call: TRBV10-1; clone_size: -; cdr3_length: 14; j_call: TRBJ2-7; d_call: -; cdr3_nt: TGCGCCAGCAGTGATTCTGCCACTAATTACGAGCAGTACTTC; cdr3_aa: CASSDSATNYEQYF
v_call: TRBV11-2; clone_size: once; cdr3_length: 13; j_call: TRBJ1-2; d_call: -; cdr3_nt: TGTGCCAGTCGACCGATCTCGATCTATGGCTACACCTTC; cdr3_aa: CASRPISIYGYTF
v_call: TRBV18; clone_size: -; cdr3_length: 13; j_call: TRBJ2-1; d_call: -; cdr3_nt: TGTGCCAGCTCACCAGACAGGTGGGATGAGCAGTTCTTC; cdr3_aa: CASSPDRWDEQFF
v_call: TRBV5-1; clone_size: -; cdr3_length: 15; j_call: TRBJ1-1; d_call: -; cdr3_nt: TGCGCCAGCAGCTTGGATTTTACGGCCGGTGCTGAAGCTTTCTTT; cdr3_aa: CASSLDFTAGAEAFF